Listed below are T cell receptor beta chains from one sample, sequenced in a study of technical replicates of blood from a handful of donors. Repertoires were generated with immunoSEQ multiplex PCR, while TCRdb's copy carries only in-frame clones and drops some. The sample holds over 90,000 clones, approximately 96% seen once. Sequenced material: T cells isolated from PBMCs. The receptors come from a human donor in good health. Each CDR3 is given with its conserved first and last residue. A D gene is named only where the DNA matches it firmly. Size is omitted from some rows. Given values are once, few, many or a class for expanded clones.

v_gene	d_gene	j_gene	abundance	CDR3aa	CDR3nt
TRBV19	TRBD2	TRBJ2-7	-	CASTGRGLAHEQYF	TGTGCCAGTACGGGAAGGGGACTAGCACACGAGCAGTACTTC
TRBV18	-	TRBJ2-7	-	CASSPPAASSYEQYF	TGTGCCAGCTCACCCCCGGCGGCCAGCTCCTACGAGCAGTACTTC
TRBV4-1	-	TRBJ2-7	-	CASSLPGRGGGEQYF	TGCGCCAGCAGCCTCCCCGGCCGGGGAGGAGGCGAGCAGTACTTC
TRBV27	TRBD2	TRBJ2-7	once	CASSATSGSIGEQYF	TGTGCCAGCAGTGCCACTAGCGGGAGTATAGGCGAGCAGTACTTC
TRBV28	-	TRBJ1-1	-	CASSLQRHGAFF	TGTGCCAGCAGTTTACAACGCCACGGAGCTTTCTTT
TRBV20-1	-	TRBJ2-3	-	CSARLADTQYF	TGCAGTGCTAGGCTAGCAGATACGCAGTATTTT
TRBV7-9	TRBD1	TRBJ1-2	-	CASSLAQGAGYGYTF	TGTGCCAGCAGCTTAGCACAGGGGGCGGGCTATGGCTACACCTTC
TRBV7-9	-	TRBJ2-3	-	CASSATREADTQYF	TGTGCCAGCAGCGCAACTCGAGAGGCAGATACGCAGTATTTT
TRBV30	-	TRBJ2-2	-	CAWSVLQDTGELFF	TGTGCCTGGAGTGTACTCCAGGACACCGGGGAGCTGTTTTTT
TRBV2	-	TRBJ2-3	-	CASSYSTDTQYF	TGTGCCAGCAGTTATAGTACAGATACGCAGTATTTT
TRBV27	-	TRBJ2-4	-	CASSLLVGGAKNIQYF	TGTGCCAGCAGTTTATTGGTAGGAGGGGCCAAAAACATTCAGTACTTC
TRBV6-5	TRBD1	TRBJ1-1	once	CASSYLGQGFFF	TGTGCCAGCAGTTACCTAGGACAGGGATTTTTCTTT
TRBV11-3	-	TRBJ1-4	-	CASSLGQEATNEKLFF	TGTGCCAGCAGCTTAGGGCAGGAGGCAACTAATGAAAAACTGTTTTTT
TRBV4-3	-	TRBJ1-1	-	CASSQDQGSAEAFF	TGCGCCAGCAGCCAAGATCAGGGAAGTGCGGAAGCTTTCTTT
TRBV7-9	TRBD1	TRBJ1-4	-	CASSSPGQVNEKLFF	TGTGCCAGCAGCTCCCCGGGACAGGTCAATGAAAAACTGTTTTTT
TRBV6-4	-	TRBJ2-1	-	CASSDGAFTYNEQFF	TGTGCCAGCAGTGACGGGGCGTTTACCTACAATGAGCAGTTCTTC
TRBV7-2	TRBD2	TRBJ2-3	-	CASSFLASGYTDTQYF	TGTGCCAGCAGCTTTCTGGCTAGCGGGTATACAGATACGCAGTATTTT
TRBV6-1	-	TRBJ2-1	-	CASSLEQVYEQFF	TGTGCCAGCAGTCTCGAACAGGTTTATGAGCAGTTCTTC
TRBV4-2	TRBD2	TRBJ2-3	-	CASSQRDGRSTDTQYF	TGTGCCAGCAGCCAAAGGGACGGGAGGAGCACAGATACGCAGTATTTT
TRBV9	-	TRBJ1-2	-	CASSVDRGGYTF	TGTGCCAGCAGCGTAGATCGGGGAGGCTACACCTTC
TRBV10-3	TRBD1	TRBJ1-1	-	CAISDPGQGNTEAFF	TGTGCCATCAGTGACCCGGGACAGGGAAACACTGAAGCTTTCTTT
TRBV29-1	-	TRBJ2-7	-	CSVQGNGYEQYF	TGCAGCGTTCAGGGGAATGGCTACGAGCAGTACTTC
TRBV5-6	-	TRBJ2-2	-	CASNDGAAGELFF	TGTGCCAGCAACGATGGGGCGGCCGGGGAGCTGTTTTTT
TRBV5-1	TRBD2	TRBJ2-3	-	CASVTGLATDTQYF	TGCGCCAGCGTCACCGGACTAGCGACAGATACGCAGTATTTT
TRBV4-1	-	TRBJ1-2	-	CASSQDVGNYGYTF	TGCGCCAGCAGCCAAGATGTGGGCAACTATGGCTACACCTTC
TRBV6-5	TRBD2	TRBJ2-4	-	CASSRLAGDIQYF	TGTGCCAGCAGCCGACTAGCGGGAGACATTCAGTACTTC
TRBV6-1	-	TRBJ2-7	-	CASSEGWSTGTYEQYF	TGTGCCAGCAGTGAAGGGTGGTCTACAGGGACCTACGAGCAGTACTTC
TRBV7-9	TRBD1	TRBJ1-1	once	CASSSRDRGTIAEAFF	TGTGCCAGCAGCTCCCGGGACAGGGGGACAATCGCTGAAGCTTTCTTT
TRBV7-9	TRBD1	TRBJ1-2	-	CASGTGYYGYTF	TGTGCCAGCGGGACAGGGTACTATGGCTACACCTTC
TRBV11-3	TRBD2	TRBJ2-1	-	CASSFGTSAYNEQFF	TGTGCCAGCAGCTTCGGGACTAGCGCCTACAATGAGCAGTTCTTC
TRBV28	-	TRBJ1-5	-	CASSFAGAGQPQHF	TGTGCCAGCAGTTTTGCGGGGGCTGGGCAGCCCCAGCATTTT
TRBV19	TRBD1	TRBJ2-7	-	CASRYEGAAYEQYF	TGTGCCAGTAGATACGAGGGGGCGGCCTACGAGCAGTACTTC
TRBV6-6	-	TRBJ1-1	-	CASSPIDNRNTEAFF	TGTGCCAGCAGTCCCATAGACAACAGAAACACTGAAGCTTTCTTT